Detailed here is one T cell receptor beta chain. Antigen unknown. V was pared by 0 bases and J by 8 bases, with 12 bases between. This CDR3 contains 14 residues. Germline V gene data show CDR1 as SGDLS and CDR2 as YYNGEE. The record originates from a study of cytomegalovirus exposure and HLA in healthy donors. Study results and caveats: Segments of the TCR beta V type were, in most cases, productive about 87% or about 30% of the time in an earlier analysis.

Researchers ran the PCR with 60 Vbeta and 13 Jbeta primers. Here immunoSEQ multiplex PCR was the method, and the copy in TCRdb shows in-frame clones only, minus some. Among tens of thousands of clones listed, 75% to 85% were seen once. These donors, healthy bone marrow donors, were studied. At the time of sampling, donors were nominally healthy, though unrecorded immune exposures were likely. Sequencing was carried out using PBMCs. The V call is TRBV9, the J call TRBJ2-1; a possible D gene is TRBD2 (7 bases). The sequence derives from a male donor in good health and CMV-seronegative. CDR3 sequence (DNA): TGTGCCAGCAGCGTAGAAGTAGGGGGGGATGAGCAGTTCTTC. Translating it yields CASSVEVGGDEQFF.